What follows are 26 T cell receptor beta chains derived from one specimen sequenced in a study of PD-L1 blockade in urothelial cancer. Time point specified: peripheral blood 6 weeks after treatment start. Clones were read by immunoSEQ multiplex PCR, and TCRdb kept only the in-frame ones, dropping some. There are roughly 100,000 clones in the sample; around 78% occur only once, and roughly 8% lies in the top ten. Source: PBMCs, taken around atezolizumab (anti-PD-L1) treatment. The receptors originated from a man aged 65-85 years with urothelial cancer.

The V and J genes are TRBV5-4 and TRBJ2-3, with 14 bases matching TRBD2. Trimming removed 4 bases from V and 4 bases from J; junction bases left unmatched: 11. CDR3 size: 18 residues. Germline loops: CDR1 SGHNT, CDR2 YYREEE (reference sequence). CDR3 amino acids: CASSTGGLAGVAADTQYF. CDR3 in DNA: TGTGCCAGCAGCACGGGGGGACTAGCGGGAGTAGCTGCAGATACGCAGTATTTT.

DNA of the CDR3: TGCGCCAGCAGCCAGGGACACCTGGATAATGAAAAACTGTTTTTT. Translating it yields CASSQGHLDNEKLFF. V is TRBV4-3 and J is TRBJ1-4; the D gene is possibly TRBD1 (6 bases). The V gene's germline CDR1 is LGHNA and CDR2 YSLEER. V was cut by 3 bases and J by 4 bases, with 12 bases left in between. The CDR3 extends over 15 amino acids.

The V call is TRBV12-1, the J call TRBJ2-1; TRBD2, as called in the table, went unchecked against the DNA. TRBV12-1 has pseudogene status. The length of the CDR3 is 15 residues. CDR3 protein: CASSSPQGRVNEQFF. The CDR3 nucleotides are TGTGCCAGCAGCTCACCTCAGGGGAGGGTCAATGAGCAGTTCTTC.

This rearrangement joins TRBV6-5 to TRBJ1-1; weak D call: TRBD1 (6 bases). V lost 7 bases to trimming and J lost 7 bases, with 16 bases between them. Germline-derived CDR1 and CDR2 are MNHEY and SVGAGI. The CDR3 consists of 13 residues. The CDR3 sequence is CASKGGQEGEAFF. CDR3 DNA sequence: TGTGCCAGCAAAGGGGGACAAGAGGGTGAAGCTTTCTTT.

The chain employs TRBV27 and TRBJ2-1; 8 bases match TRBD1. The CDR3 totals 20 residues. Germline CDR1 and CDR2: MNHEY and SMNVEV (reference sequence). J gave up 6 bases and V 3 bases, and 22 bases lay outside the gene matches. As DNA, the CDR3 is TGTGCCAGCAGTTTTGAGGGGGTCAGGGGGCCCCGGGTGAGGTTCAATGAGCAGTTCTTC. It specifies CASSFEGVRGPRVRFNEQFF.

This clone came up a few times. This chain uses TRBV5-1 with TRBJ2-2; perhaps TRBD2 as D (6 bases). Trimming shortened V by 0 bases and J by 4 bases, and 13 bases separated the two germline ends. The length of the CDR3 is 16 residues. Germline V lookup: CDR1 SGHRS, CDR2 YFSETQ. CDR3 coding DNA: TGCGCCAGCAGCTTGGCGCGGGGCTCGAGCACCGGGGAGCTGTTTTTT. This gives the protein CASSLARGSSTGELFF.

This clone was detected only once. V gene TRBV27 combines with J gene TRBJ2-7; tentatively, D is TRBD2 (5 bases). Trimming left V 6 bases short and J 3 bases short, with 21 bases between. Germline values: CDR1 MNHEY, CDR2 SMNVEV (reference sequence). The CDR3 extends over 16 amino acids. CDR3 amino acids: CASRRLEGLWDYEQYF. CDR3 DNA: TGTGCCAGCAGACGCTTAGAGGGCCTCTGGGACTACGAGCAGTACTTC.

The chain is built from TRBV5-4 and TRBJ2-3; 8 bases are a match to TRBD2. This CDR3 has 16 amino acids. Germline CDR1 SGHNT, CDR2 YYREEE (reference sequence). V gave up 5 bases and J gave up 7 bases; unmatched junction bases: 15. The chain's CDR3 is CASSSTGRGATHTQYF. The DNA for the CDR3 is TGTGCCAGCAGTTCGACGGGGCGGGGGGCGACACATACGCAGTATTTT.

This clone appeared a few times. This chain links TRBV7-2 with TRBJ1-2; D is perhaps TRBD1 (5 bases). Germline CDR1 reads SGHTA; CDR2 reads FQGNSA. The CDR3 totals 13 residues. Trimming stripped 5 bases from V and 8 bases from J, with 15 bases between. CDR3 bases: TGTGCCAGCAGCCCAGAGGCAGGGAGGGGCTACACCTTC. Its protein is CASSPEAGRGYTF.

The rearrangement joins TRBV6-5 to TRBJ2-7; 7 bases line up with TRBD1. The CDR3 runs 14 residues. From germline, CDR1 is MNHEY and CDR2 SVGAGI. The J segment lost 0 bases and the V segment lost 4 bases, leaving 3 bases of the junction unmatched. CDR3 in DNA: TGTGCCAGCAGTTCCCGACAGGGCTCCTACGAGCAGTACTTC. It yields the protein CASSSRQGSYEQYF.

CDR3 protein: CAIRGGTGEVGDTQYF. CDR3 DNA: TGTGCCATCAGAGGCGGGACAGGGGAGGTGGGAGATACGCAGTATTTT. This chain links TRBV10-3 with TRBJ2-3; the match to TRBD1 covers 10 bases. Looked up from germline, CDR1 is ENHRY and CDR2 is SYGVKD. This CDR3 has 16 residues. Losses at the gene ends were 6 bases for V and 5 bases for J; bases not matched to a gene: 11.

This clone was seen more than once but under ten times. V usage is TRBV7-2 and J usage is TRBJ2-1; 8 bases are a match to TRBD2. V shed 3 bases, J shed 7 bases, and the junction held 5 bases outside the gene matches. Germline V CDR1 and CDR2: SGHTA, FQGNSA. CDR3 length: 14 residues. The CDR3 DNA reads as TGTGCCAGCAGCTTCAGCGGGGGAATGAATGAGCAGTTCTTC. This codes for CASSFSGGMNEQFF.

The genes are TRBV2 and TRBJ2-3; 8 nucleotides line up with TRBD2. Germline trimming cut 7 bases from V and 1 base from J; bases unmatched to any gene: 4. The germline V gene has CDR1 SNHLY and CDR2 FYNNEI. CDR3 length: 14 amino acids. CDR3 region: CASKRAGGTDTQYF. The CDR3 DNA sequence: TGTGCCAGCAAACGAGCGGGAGGCACAGATACGCAGTATTTT.

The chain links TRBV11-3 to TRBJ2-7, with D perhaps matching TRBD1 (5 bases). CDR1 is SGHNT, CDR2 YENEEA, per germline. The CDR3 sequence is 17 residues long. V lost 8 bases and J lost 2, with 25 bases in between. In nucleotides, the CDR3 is TGTGCCAGCCCCTACGAATCCTGGGCAGGGTTCACCTACGAGCAGTACTTC. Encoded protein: CASPYESWAGFTYEQYF.

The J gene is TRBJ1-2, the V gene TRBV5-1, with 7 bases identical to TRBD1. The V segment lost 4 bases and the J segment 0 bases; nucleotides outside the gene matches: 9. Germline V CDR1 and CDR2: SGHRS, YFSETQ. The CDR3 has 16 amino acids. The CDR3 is CASSEGTAVANYGYTF. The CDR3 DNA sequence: TGCGCCAGCAGCGAGGGGACAGCCGTAGCTAACTATGGCTACACCTTC.

The CDR3 region is CASSLDHDIVETQYF. The CDR3 DNA is TGTGCCAGCAGCTTAGATCACGACATAGTGGAGACCCAGTACTTC. The chain has TRBV11-2 and TRBJ2-5; unclear D gene. CDR3 size: 15 residues. V lost 0 bases, J lost 5 bases, and 13 bases lay in between. From germline, CDR1 is SGHAT and CDR2 FQNNGV. The variable domain in full, with the rest retrieved from reference TRBV11-2 and TRBJ2-5, is EAGVAQSPRYKIIEKRQSVAFWCNPISGHATLYWYQQILGQGPKLLIQFQNNGVVDDSQLPKDRFSAERLKGVDSTLKIQPAKLEDSAVYLCASSLDHDIVETQYFGPGTRLLVL.

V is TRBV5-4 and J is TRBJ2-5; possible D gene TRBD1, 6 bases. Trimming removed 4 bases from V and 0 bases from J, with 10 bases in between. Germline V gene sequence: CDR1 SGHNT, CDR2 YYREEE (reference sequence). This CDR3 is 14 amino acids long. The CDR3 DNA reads TGTGCCAGCAGCCCCGACAGGTACCAAGAGACCCAGTACTTC. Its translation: CASSPDRYQETQYF.

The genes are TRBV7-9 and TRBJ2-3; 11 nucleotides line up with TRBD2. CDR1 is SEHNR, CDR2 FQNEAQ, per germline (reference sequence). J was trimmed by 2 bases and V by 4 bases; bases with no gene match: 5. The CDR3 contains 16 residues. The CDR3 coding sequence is TGTGCCAGCAGCTCCGGGACTAGCGGTAACACAGATACGCAGTATTTT. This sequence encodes CASSSGTSGNTDTQYF. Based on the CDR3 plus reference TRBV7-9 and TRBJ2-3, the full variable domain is DTGVSQNPRHKITKRGQNVTFRCDPISEHNRLYWYRQTLGQGPEFLTYFQNEAQLEKSRLLSDRFSAERPKGSFSTLEIQRTEQGDSAMYLCASSSGTSGNTDTQYFGPGTRLTVL.

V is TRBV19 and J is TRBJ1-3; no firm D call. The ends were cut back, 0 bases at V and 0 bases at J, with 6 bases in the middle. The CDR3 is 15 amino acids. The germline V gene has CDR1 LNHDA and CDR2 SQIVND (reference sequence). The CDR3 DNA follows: TGTGCCAGTAGTATAGACTTGAGCTCTGGAAACACCATATATTTT. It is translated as CASSIDLSSGNTIYF. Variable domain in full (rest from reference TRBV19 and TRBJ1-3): DGGITQSPKYLFRKEGQNVTLSCEQNLNHDAMYWYRQDPGQGLRLIYYSQIVNDFQKGDIAEGYSVSREKKESFPLTVTSAQKNPTAFYLCASSIDLSSGNTIYFGEGSWLTVV.

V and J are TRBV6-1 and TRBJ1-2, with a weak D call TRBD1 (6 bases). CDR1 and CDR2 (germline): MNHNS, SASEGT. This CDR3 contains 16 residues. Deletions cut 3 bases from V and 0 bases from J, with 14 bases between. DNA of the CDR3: TGTGCCAGCAGTGATCGGGCGGACAGCACTAACTATGGCTACACCTTC. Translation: CASSDRADSTNYGYTF.

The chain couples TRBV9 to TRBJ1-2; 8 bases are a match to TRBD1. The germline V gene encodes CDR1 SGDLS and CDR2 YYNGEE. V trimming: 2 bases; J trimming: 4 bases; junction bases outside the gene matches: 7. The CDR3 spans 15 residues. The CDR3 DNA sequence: TGTGCCAGCAGCGTCCACAGGGGGAGGGTCTATGGCTACACCTTC. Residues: CASSVHRGRVYGYTF.

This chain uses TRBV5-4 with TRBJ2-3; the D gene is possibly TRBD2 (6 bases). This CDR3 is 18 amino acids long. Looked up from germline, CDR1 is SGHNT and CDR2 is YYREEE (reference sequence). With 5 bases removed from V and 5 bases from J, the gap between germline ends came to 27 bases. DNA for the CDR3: TGTGCCAGCAGTCCGACTTCGTACCGGGGCCGGGAGAGAGATACGCAGTATTTT. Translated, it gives CASSPTSYRGRERDTQYF.

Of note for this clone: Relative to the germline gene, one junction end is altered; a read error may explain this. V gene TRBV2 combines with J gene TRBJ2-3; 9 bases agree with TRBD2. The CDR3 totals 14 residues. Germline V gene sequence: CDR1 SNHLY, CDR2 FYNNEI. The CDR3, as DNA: TGTGCCAGCAGGGCCGGGACTAGCAAAGATACGCAGTATTTT. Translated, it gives CASRAGTSKDTQYF.

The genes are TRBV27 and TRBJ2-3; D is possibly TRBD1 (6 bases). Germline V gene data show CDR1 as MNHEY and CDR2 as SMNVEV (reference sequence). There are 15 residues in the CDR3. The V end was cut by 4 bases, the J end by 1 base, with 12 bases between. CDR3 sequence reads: CASSYGGRRTDTQYF. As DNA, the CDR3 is TGTGCCAGCAGTTATGGGGGCCGGCGCACAGATACGCAGTATTTT.

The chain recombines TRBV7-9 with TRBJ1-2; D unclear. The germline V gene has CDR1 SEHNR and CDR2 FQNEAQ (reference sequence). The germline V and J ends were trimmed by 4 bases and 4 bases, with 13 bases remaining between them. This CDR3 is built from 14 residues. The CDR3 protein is CASSSQMPRYGYTF. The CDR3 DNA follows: TGTGCCAGCAGCTCACAGATGCCCCGCTATGGCTACACCTTC. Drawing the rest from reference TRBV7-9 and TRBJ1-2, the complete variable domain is DTGVSQNPRHKITKRGQNVTFRCDPISEHNRLYWYRQTLGQGPEFLTYFQNEAQLEKSRLLSDRFSAERPKGSFSTLEIQRTEQGDSAMYLCASSSQMPRYGYTFGSGTRLTVV.

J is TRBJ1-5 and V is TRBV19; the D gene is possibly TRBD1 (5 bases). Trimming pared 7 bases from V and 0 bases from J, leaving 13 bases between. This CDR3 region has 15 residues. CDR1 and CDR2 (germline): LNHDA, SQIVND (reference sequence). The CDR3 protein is CASNGRGSSNQPQHF. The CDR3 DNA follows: TGTGCCAGTAATGGCCGGGGGTCTAGCAATCAGCCCCAGCATTTT.